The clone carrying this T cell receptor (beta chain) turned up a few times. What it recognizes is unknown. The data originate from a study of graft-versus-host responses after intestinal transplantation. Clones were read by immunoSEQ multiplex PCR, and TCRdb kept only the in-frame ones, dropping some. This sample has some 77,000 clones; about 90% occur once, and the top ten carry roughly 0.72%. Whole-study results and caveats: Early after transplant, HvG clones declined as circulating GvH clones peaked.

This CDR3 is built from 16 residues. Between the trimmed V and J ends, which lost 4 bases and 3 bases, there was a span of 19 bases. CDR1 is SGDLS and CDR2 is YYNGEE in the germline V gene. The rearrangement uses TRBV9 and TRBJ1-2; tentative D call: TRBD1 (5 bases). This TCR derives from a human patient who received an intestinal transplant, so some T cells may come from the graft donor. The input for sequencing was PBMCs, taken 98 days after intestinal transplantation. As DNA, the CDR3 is TGTGCCAGCAGCAGGGATTGGGGGGGAGCTGACTATGGCTACACCTTC. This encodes CASSRDWGGADYGYTF.